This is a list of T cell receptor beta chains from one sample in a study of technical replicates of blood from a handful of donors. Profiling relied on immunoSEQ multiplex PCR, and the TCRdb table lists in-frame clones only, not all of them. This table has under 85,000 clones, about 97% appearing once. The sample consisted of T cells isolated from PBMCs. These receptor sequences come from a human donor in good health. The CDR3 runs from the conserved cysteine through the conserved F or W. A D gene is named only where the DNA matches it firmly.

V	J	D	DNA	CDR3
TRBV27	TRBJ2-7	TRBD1	TGTGCCAGCAGTCCAGCACAGGGGTGGGGTATTTCCTACGAGCAGTACTTC	CASSPAQGWGISYEQYF
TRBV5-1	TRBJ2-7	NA	TGCGCCAGCAGCTTCGGAACAGGGAGATTGCACGAGCAGTACTTC	CASSFGTGRLHEQYF
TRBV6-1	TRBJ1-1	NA	TGTGCCAGCAGGCAAAGGTACAGAAGTAACACTGAAGCTTTCTTT	CASRQRYRSNTEAFF
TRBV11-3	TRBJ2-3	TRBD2	TGTGCCAGCAGCCGCGGGGGGGCCGGAGATACGCAGTATTTT	CASSRGGAGDTQYF
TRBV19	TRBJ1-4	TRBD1	TGTGCCAGTAGGCAGGGCCGGCCCTCGCAGGGGGCAACTAATGAAAAACTGTTTTTT	CASRQGRPSQGATNEKLFF
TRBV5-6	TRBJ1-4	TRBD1	TGTGCCAGCAGCTTGGGACAGGGAGGTGGAAAACTGTTTTTT	CASSLGQGGGKLFF
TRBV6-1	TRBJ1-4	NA	TGTGCCAGCAGTGTTTCCGGGGGGTGGAATGAAAAACTGTTTTTT	CASSVSGGWNEKLFF
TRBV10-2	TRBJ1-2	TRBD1	TGCGCCAGCAGTGATAGCCAGGGGGATTGGAGAGGCTACACCTTC	CASSDSQGDWRGYTF
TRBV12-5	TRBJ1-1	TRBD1	TGTGCTAGTGGTTTGGTGGACAGGGTTTCCCCTGAAGCTTTCTTT	CASGLVDRVSPEAFF
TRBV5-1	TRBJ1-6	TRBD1	TGCGCCAGCAGCTTGGGGACAGGGGGTTTTTCACCCCTCCACTTT	CASSLGTGGFSPLHF
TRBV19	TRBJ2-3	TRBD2	TGTGCCAGTAGTACCCTCGGGACTAGCGGGGGGGATACGCAGTATTTT	CASSTLGTSGGDTQYF
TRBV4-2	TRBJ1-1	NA	TGTGCCAGCAGCCAAGGGTTGTTTGAGACTGAAGCTTTCTTT	CASSQGLFETEAFF
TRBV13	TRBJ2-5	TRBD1	TGTGCCAGCAGCCATTATGGGACAGCCCAAGAGACCCAGTACTTC	CASSHYGTAQETQYF
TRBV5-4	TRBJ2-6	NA	TGTGCCAGCAGCTTAGCGGACAGTTCCGTCCTGACTTTC	CASSLADSSVLTF
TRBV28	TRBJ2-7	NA	TGTGCCAGCAGGTTTGGGATCGGGCTGGACAGTGACTCCTACGAGCAGTACTTC	CASRFGIGLDSDSYEQYF